This is a list of T cell receptor beta chains from one sample in a study of T cell repertoires in cytomegalovirus infection. From the reads, TCRdb called clonotypes with MiXCR, one entry per CDR3 protein. The repertoire holds about 740,000 distinct CDR3 sequences, with around 32% as singletons. No antigen is known for these receptors. The material sequenced was cultured PBMCs, taken from culture after CMV antigen stimulation. These TCRs come from a human donor in good health (CMV status not recorded). Some clones in this sample may be carry-over from other donors' samples. Each CDR3 is given with its conserved first and last residue. A D gene is named only where the DNA matches it firmly. Not every row has a clone size; where given, it reads once, few, many or a size class.

v_call	clone_size	d_call	j_call	cdr3_nt	cdr3_aa
TRBV7-2	few	-	TRBJ2-5	TGTGCCAGCAGCTTTAGAAACCAAGAGACCCAGTACTTC	CASSFRNQETQYF
TRBV20-1	-	-	TRBJ2-7	TGCAGTGCCATAACCCGGACTATGGACGAGCAGTACTTC	CSAITRTMDEQYF
TRBV28	-	TRBD1	TRBJ2-1	TGTGCCAGCAGTCTTTTCGACAGGGGCTCCTACAATGAGCAGTTCTTC	CASSLFDRGSYNEQFF
TRBV11-2	few	-	TRBJ2-7	TGTGCCAGCAGCTTACTGGGTCAGGGCACCTACGAGCAGTACTTC	CASSLLGQGTYEQYF
TRBV7-2	few	-	TRBJ2-7	TGTGCCAGCCGGTATTTTGGCTACGAGCAGTACTTC	CASRYFGYEQYF
TRBV28	few	TRBD2	TRBJ2-1	TGTGCCAGCAGTTTATTCCCGGGAGCGGGGGGGACTTTCTACAATGAGCAGTTCTTC	CASSLFPGAGGTFYNEQFF
TRBV30	-	-	TRBJ1-1	TGTGCCTGGAGTCTCCAAGCGAACACTGAAGCTTTCTTT	CAWSLQANTEAFF
TRBV6-5	-	-	TRBJ2-6	TGTGCCAGCAGTTACGGGCGTAACTCTGGGGCCAACGTCCTGACTTTC	CASSYGRNSGANVLTF
TRBV12-3/TRBV12-4	-	TRBD1	TRBJ1-2	TGTGCCAGCAGTTACCAAATCGGACAGGGGGCTAACTATGGCTACACCTTC	CASSYQIGQGANYGYTF
TRBV7-2	many	-	TRBJ1-4	TGTGCCAGCAGCTTAGGAGGGGGAACAGAAAAACTGTTTTTT	CASSLGGGTEKLFF
TRBV11-2	few	TRBD1	TRBJ1-1	TGTGCCAGCAGCGTAACAGGGGATATGACTGAAGCTTTCTTT	CASSVTGDMTEAFF
TRBV28	-	-	TRBJ1-3	TGTGCCAGCAGTTTGCCCCGGGACGGCTCTGGAAACACCATATATTTT	CASSLPRDGSGNTIYF
TRBV14	-	TRBD2	TRBJ2-3	TGTGCCAGCAGCCAATGGCGGGGGGACAGCACAGATACGCAGTATTTT	CASSQWRGDSTDTQYF
TRBV6-2/TRBV6-3	few	-	TRBJ2-7	TGTGCCAGCAGCCCCTTGTGGGCAGATTACGAGCAGTACTTC	CASSPLWADYEQYF
TRBV6-5	-	-	TRBJ1-6	TGTGCCAGCAGTTACCTCGGACACCAAACGGGCAATTCACCCCTCCACTTT	CASSYLGHQTGNSPLHF
TRBV20-1	-	-	TRBJ1-3	TGCAGTGCCAGAATCAGGGGACAAGGAAACACCATATATTTT	CSARIRGQGNTIYF